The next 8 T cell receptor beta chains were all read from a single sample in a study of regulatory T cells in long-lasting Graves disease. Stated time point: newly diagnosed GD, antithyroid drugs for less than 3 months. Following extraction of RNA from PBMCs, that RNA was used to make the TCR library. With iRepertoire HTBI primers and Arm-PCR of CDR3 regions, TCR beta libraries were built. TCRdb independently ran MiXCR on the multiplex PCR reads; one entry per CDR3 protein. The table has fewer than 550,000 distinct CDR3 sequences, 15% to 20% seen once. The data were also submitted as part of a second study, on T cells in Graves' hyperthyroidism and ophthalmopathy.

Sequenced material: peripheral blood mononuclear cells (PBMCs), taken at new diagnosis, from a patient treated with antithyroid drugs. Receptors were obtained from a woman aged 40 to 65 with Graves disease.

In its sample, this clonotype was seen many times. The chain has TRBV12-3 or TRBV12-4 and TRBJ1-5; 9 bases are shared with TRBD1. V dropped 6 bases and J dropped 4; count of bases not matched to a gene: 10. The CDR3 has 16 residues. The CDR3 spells CASSPRQGVLNQPQHF. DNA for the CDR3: TGTGCCAGCAGCCCTAGACAGGGGGTCCTTAATCAGCCCCAGCATTTT.

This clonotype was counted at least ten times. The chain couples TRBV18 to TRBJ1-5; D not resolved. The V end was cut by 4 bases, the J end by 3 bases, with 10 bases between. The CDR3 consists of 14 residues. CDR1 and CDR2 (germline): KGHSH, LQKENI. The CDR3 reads CASSQDGNNQPQHF. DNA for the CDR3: TGTGCCAGCTCACAGGACGGCAACAATCAGCCCCAGCATTTT.

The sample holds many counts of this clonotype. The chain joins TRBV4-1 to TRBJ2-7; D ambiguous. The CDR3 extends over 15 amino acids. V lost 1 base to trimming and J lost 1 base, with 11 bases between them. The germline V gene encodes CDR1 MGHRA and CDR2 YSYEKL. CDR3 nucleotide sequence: TGCGCCAGCAGCCAAGCTGATTCGGAATCCTACGAGCAGTACTTC. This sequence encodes CASSQADSESYEQYF.

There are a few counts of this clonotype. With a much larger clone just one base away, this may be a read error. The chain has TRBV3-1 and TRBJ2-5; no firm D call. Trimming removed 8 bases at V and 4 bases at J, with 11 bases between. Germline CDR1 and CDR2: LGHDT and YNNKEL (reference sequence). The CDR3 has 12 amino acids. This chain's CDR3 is CASGSPSETQYF. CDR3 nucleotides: TGTGCCAGCGGCTCCCCGTCAGAGACCCAGTACTTC.

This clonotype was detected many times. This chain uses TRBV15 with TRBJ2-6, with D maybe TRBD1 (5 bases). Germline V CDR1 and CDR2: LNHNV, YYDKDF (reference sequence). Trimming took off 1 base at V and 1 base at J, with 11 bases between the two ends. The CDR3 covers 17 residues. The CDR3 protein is CATSRGEGVSGANVLTF. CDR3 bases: TGTGCCACCAGCAGAGGAGAAGGGGTGTCTGGGGCCAACGTCCTGACTTTC.

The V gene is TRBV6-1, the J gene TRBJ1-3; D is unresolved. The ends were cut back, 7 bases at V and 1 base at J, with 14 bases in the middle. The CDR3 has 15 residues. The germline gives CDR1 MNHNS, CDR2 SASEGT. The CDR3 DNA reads TGTGCCAGCAAGAAGCAAGACTTATCTGGAAACACCATATATTTT. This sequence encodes CASKKQDLSGNTIYF.

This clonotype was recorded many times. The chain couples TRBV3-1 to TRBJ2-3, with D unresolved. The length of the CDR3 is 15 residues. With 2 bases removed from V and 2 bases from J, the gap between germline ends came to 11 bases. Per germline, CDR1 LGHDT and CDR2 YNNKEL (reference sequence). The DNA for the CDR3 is TGTGCCAGCAGCCAAACAGCCAGCCCCACAGATACGCAGTATTTT. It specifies CASSQTASPTDTQYF.

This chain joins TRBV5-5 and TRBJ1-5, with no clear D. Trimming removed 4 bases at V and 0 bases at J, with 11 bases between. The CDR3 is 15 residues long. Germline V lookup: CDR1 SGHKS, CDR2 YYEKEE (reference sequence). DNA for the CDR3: TGTGCCAGCAGCCCAGGCTCTTATAGCAATCAGCCCCAGCATTTT. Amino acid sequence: CASSPGSYSNQPQHF.